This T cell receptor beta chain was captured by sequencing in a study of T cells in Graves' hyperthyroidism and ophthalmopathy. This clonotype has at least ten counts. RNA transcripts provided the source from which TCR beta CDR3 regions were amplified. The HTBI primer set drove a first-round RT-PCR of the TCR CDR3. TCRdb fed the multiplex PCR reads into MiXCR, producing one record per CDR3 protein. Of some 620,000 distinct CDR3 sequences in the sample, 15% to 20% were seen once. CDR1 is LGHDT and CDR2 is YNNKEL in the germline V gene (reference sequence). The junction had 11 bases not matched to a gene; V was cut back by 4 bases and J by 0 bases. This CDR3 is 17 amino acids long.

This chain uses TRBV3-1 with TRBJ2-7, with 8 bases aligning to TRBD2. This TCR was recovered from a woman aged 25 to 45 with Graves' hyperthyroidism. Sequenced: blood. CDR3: CASSPIPDREGSYEQYF. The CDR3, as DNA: TGTGCCAGCAGCCCTATACCAGATCGGGAGGGCTCCTACGAGCAGTACTTC.